This TCR beta chain was captured in a study of regulatory dendritic cells for organ transplantation. At the level of the study: Day 6 dendritic cell cultures were stimulated with LPS.

The protocol was immunoSEQ multiplex PCR, while the TCRdb copy is restricted to in-frame clones and leaves out a portion. This table has about 10,000 clones, about 85% appearing once. Details on this clone: Its antigen is unknown.

Findings of the study overall: Memory T cells were less diverse than naive, with memory CD8+ most oligoclonal. Among resting subsets, memory CD8+ cells contained the most alloreactive clonotypes. Mature dendritic cells appeared to drive more memory CD8+ clonal expansion than regulatory ones.

Sorted T cells were CFSE-labeled and cultured four to five days with allogeneic regulatory or mature dendritic cells at 1:10. The V and J ends lost 6 bases and 1 base respectively, with 13 bases between them. The CDR3 sequence is 14 residues long. Germline assignment: CDR1 MDHEN and CDR2 SYDVKM. The origin of this receptor is a human donor in good health. Sequenced: memory CD4+ T cells from blood cultured with dendritic cells. Subset here: CD45RO+ memory T cells. This sequence joins TRBV28 and TRBJ2-7; D perhaps matches TRBD1 (5 bases). The CDR3 is CASRRQLGSYEQYF. CDR3 nucleotide sequence: TGTGCCAGCAGGCGACAGCTTGGGTCCTACGAGCAGTACTTC.